Reported below is one T cell receptor beta chain. The antigen remains unidentified. The PCR ran on 60 Vbeta and 13 Jbeta primers. The data were produced by immunoSEQ multiplex PCR, yet TCRdb's version contains in-frame clones alone and is incomplete. The data contain 110,000 to 150,000 clones, 70% to 75% of them seen just once; the ten biggest clones take up around 1.6%. This sample was taken from a study of cytomegalovirus exposure and HLA in healthy donors. This CDR3 is built from 15 residues. Germline-derived CDR1 and CDR2 are MDHEN and SYDVKM. The V gene lost 2 bases and the J gene lost 1 base, with 11 bases spanning the gap. General study findings and limits: The authors later found HLA-associated TCR beta chains more clonally expanded than equally common others. Several of the most significant clusters appeared linked to common viral pathogens, based on a later analysis. Most sequenced TCRs were rare (though some public TCRs occurred in many donors).

The clonotype comes from a woman in her 30s in good health and CMV-seronegative. The sample was PBMCs. The chain joins TRBV28 to TRBJ1-2; unclear D gene. CDR3 DNA sequence: TGTGCCAGCAGTTTACACGCGGGGAATAACTATGGCTACACCTTC. Protein: CASSLHAGNNYGYTF.